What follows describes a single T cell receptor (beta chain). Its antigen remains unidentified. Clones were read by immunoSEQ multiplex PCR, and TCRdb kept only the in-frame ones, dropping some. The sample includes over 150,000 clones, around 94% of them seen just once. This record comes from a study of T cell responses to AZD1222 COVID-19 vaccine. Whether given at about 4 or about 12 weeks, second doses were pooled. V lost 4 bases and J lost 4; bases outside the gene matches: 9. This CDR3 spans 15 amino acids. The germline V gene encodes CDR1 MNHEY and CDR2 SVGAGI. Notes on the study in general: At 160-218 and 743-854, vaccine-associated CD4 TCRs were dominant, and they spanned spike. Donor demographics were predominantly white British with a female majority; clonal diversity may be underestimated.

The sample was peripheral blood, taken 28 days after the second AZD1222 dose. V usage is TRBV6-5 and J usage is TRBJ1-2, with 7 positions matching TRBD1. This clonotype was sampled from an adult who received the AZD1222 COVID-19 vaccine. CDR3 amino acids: CASSLTGTETYGYTF. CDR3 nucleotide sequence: TGTGCCAGCAGTTTAACCGGGACAGAGACCTATGGCTACACCTTC.